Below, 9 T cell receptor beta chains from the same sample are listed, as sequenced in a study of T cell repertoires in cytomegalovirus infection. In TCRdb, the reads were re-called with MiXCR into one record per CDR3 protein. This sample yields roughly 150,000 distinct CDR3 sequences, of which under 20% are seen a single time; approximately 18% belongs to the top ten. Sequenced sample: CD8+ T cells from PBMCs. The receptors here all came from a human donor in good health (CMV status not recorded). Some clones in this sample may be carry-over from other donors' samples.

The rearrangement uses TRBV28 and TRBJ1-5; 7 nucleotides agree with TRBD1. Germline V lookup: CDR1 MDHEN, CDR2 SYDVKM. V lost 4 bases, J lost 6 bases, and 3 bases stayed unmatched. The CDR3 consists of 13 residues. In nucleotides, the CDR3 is TGTGCCAGCAGTTACAGGGGCATTCAGCCCCAGCATTTT. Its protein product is CASSYRGIQPQHF.

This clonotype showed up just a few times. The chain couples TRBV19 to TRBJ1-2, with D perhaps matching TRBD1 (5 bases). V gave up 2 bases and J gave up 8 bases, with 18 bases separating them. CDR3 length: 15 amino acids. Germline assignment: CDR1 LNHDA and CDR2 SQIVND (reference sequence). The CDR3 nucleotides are TGTGCCAGTAGTATAAAAAGTCGTCAGGGTGACGGCTACACCTTC. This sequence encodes CASSIKSRQGDGYTF.

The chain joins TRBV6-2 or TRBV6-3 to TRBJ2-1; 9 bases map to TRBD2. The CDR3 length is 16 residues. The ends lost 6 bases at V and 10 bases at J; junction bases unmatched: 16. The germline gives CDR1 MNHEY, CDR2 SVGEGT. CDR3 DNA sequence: TGTGCCAGCAGACGGCAGGATGGCGGGGGGGCGGTGGAGCAGTTCTTC. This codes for CASRRQDGGGAVEQFF.

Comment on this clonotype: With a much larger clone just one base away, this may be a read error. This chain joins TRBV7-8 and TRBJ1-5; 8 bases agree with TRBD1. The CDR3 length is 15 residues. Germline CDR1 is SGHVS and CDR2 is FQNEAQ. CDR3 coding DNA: TGTGCCTGCAGCCCGATAACAGGGGGACATCAGCCCCAGCATTTT. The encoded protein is CACSPITGGHQPQHF.

CDR3: CASSLSGQGGEQFF. For the CDR3, the DNA is TGTGCCAGCAGTCTCTCGGGACAGGGCGGTGAGCAGTTCTTC. The rearrangement links TRBV6-4 to TRBJ2-1, with 9 bases identical to TRBD1. Germline values: CDR1 MRHNA, CDR2 SNTAGT. The CDR3 extends over 14 amino acids. Trimming took 5 bases from V and 9 from J; bases not matched to a gene: 8.

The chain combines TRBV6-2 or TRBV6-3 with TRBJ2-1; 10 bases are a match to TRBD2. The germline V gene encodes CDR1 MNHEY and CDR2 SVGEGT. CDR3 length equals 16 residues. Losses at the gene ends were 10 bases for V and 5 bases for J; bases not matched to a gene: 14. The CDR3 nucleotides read TGTGCCACCGGCAGGTCTAGCGGGAGAACTGACAATGAGCAGTTCTTC. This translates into CATGRSSGRTDNEQFF.

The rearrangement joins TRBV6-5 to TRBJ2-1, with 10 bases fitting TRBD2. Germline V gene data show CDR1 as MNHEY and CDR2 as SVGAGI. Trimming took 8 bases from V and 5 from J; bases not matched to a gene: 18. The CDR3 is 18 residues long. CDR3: CASGAFLSGRLAHNEQFF. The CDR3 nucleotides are TGTGCCAGCGGAGCTTTCCTTAGCGGGAGGTTAGCCCACAATGAGCAGTTCTTC.

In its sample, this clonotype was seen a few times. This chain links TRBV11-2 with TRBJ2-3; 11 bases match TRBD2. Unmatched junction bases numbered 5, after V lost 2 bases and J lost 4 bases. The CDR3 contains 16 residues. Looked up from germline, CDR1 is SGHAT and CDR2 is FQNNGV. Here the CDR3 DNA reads TGTGCCAGCAGCTTATCACTAGCGGGAGAGTCAGATACGCAGTATTTT. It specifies CASSLSLAGESDTQYF.

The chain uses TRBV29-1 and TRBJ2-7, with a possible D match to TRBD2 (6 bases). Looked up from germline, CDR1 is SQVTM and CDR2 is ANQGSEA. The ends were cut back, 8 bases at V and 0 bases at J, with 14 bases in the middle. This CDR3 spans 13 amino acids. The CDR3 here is CSFREATSYEQYF. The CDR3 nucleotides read TGCAGCTTTAGGGAGGCCACCTCCTACGAGCAGTACTTC.